This T cell receptor (beta chain) was sequenced in a study of T cells after yellow fever vaccination. Looking at the study overall: Preparation of the low-cell-number fractions used SMART-Seq v4 Ultra Low Input. Study-wide points: In post-booster samples, most primary-vaccination clones reappeared (approximately 97% CD4, nearly 90% CD8). FACS-sorted repertoires might harbor abundant contaminating clonotypes from the bulk population. Peak timing came faster in the weaker secondary response, day 5 versus 15.

Via MiXCR, TCRdb re-called the 5' RACE reads, giving one row per CDR3 protein. Among 200,000 to 300,000 distinct CDR3 sequences listed, roughly 3.7% were seen once. This CDR3 spans 16 amino acids. CDR1 is SGHTA and CDR2 is FQGNSA in the germline V gene. V was shortened by 0 bases and J by 2 bases, with 12 bases between the two germline ends. This clonotype was seen many times. Its antigen is still unknown. The origin of this receptor is a man aged 18 to 35 who received the YFV17D yellow fever vaccine. Sequences were derived from PBMCs, sampled 15 days after the yellow fever booster vaccination. The V gene is TRBV7-2, the J gene TRBJ2-3, with a weak D call TRBD1 (5 bases). The CDR3 region has the DNA TGTGCCAGCAGCTTAGCCCGAGACAGATACACAGATACGCAGTATTTT. This encodes CASSLARDRYTDTQYF.